The 27 T cell receptor beta chains below were found in one sample sequenced in a study of blood T cell repertoires in COVID-19. Measured with immunoSEQ multiplex PCR; TCRdb has only the in-frame clones, and not every one. The sample holds about 300,000 clones, less than 85% seen once. Sequenced: peripheral blood. The receptors shown here come from a human donor with COVID-19, enrolled during active disease. The donor label of this sample is uncertain.

The chain couples TRBV6-5 to TRBJ1-1, with no clear D. This CDR3 has 13 amino acids. Germline CDR1 is MNHEY and CDR2 is SVGAGI. V dropped 6 bases and J dropped 4 bases, with 12 bases sitting between them. This CDR3 reads CASSTQYSTEAFF. CDR3 in DNA: TGTGCCAGCAGCACACAGTACTCCACTGAAGCTTTCTTT.

Only a few counts were recorded for this clone. The chain carries TRBV27 and TRBJ2-3, with TRBD2 identical over 7 bases. The CDR3 is 14 amino acids. Germline CDR1 reads MNHEY; CDR2 reads SMNVEV (reference sequence). Trimming removed 4 bases from V and 0 bases from J; junction bases left unmatched: 1. CDR3 in amino acids: CASSYSGSTDTQYF. The CDR3 DNA sequence: TGTGCCAGCAGTTATAGCGGGAGCACAGATACGCAGTATTTT.

The chain uses TRBV5-4 and TRBJ2-6; 7 bases match TRBD2. The CDR3 consists of 17 residues. V shed 4 bases, J shed 0 bases, and the junction held 7 bases outside the gene matches. CDR1 SGHNT and CDR2 YYREEE come from the germline V gene (reference sequence). CDR3 sequence: CASSPLGGSSGANVLTF. The CDR3 DNA reads as TGTGCCAGCAGCCCCCTAGGCGGGAGCTCTGGGGCCAACGTCCTGACTTTC.

The J gene is TRBJ1-5, the V gene TRBV7-9; 7 bases align to TRBD1. Germline assignment: CDR1 SEHNR and CDR2 FQNEAQ (reference sequence). V shed 4 bases and J 10 bases; nucleotides not matched to a gene: 13. The CDR3 runs to 15 residues. The CDR3 DNA reads TGTGCCAGCAGCTCGAGCGGACAGGAGGGGTTCCCCCAGCATTTT. Its protein product is CASSSSGQEGFPQHF.

The chain joins TRBV19 to TRBJ1-4; 10 nucleotides line up with TRBD1. V lost 2 bases to trimming and J lost 6 bases; unmatched junction nucleotides: 3. Germline values: CDR1 LNHDA, CDR2 SQIVND (reference sequence). This CDR3 region has 15 residues. In DNA, the CDR3 is TGTGCCAGTAGTATATTAGGGACAGGGGATGAAAAACTGTTTTTT. Protein product: CASSILGTGDEKLFF.

The CDR3: CASSFLPGDNYEQYF. CDR3 coding DNA: TGTGCCAGCAGCTTTCTGCCGGGGGATAACTACGAGCAGTACTTC. V is TRBV7-3 and J is TRBJ2-7, with D perhaps matching TRBD2 (6 bases). The V end lost 3 bases, the J end lost 3 bases, and 15 bases lay between the germline ends. The CDR3 is 15 amino acids. Germline loops: CDR1 SGHTA, CDR2 FQGTGA.

As concerns this clone: One end of the junction fails to match germline, which may point to a read error. The gene calls are TRBV5-1 and TRBJ2-1; D is ambiguous. Germline V lookup: CDR1 SGHRS, CDR2 YFSETQ. CDR3 length: 16 residues. Written as DNA, the CDR3 is TGCGCCAGCAGTTTGGAAATGACACCCCCTTACAATGAGCAGTTCTTC. Residues: CASSLEMTPPYNEQFF.

Here the CDR3 DNA reads TGTGCCAGCAGCTTAACCACAGGGGTGAACACTGAAGCTTTCTTT. Protein product: CASSLTTGVNTEAFF. The chain is built from TRBV7-9 and TRBJ1-1; TRBD1 matches at 7 bases. The junction had 3 bases not matched to a gene; V was cut back by 2 bases and J by 0 bases. Germline-derived CDR1 and CDR2 are SEHNR and FQNEAQ (reference sequence). The CDR3 sequence is 15 residues long.

This chain joins TRBV28 and TRBJ2-5, with 8 bases matching TRBD1. The CDR3 consists of 15 residues. The germline V gene has CDR1 MDHEN and CDR2 SYDVKM. J was trimmed by 2 bases and V by 3 bases; bases with no gene match: 5. The CDR3 loop reads CASSLPQGEQETQYF. As DNA, the CDR3 is TGTGCCAGCAGTTTGCCACAGGGGGAACAAGAGACCCAGTACTTC. The entire variable domain, with the rest obtained from reference TRBV28 and TRBJ2-5, is as follows: DVKVTQSSRYLVKRTGEKVFLECVQDMDHENMFWYRQDPGLGLRLIYFSYDVKMKEKGDIPEGYSVSREKKERFSLILESASTNQTSMYLCASSLPQGEQETQYFGPGTRLLVL.

The chain carries TRBV28 and TRBJ1-5; tentatively, D is TRBD1 (5 bases). The CDR3 is 16 amino acids. Trimming took off 7 bases at V and 7 bases at J, with 23 bases between the two ends. Germline CDR1 is MDHEN and CDR2 is SYDVKM. The CDR3 sequence: CASNRPGSSGGQPQHF. In nucleotides, the CDR3 is TGTGCCAGCAATCGGCCGGGCAGCTCCGGGGGACAGCCCCAGCATTTT.

V is TRBV6-2 or TRBV6-3 and J is TRBJ2-7; 7 bases are shared with TRBD2. Germline V gene lookup returns CDR1 MNHEY and CDR2 SVGEGT. CDR3 size: 13 residues. Trimming removed 5 bases from V and 4 bases from J; junction bases left unmatched: 5. The CDR3 is CASSPGTTYEQYF. In nucleotides, the CDR3 is TGTGCCAGCAGTCCCGGGACTACTTACGAGCAGTACTTC.

This sequence joins TRBV13 and TRBJ2-1, with TRBD2 matching 13 bases. Germline CDR1 is PRHDT and CDR2 is FYEKMQ (reference sequence). V was pared by 1 base and J by 3 bases, with 3 bases of the junction left unmatched. There are 17 residues in the CDR3. The DNA of the CDR3 is TGTGCCAGCAGCTTAGAGGGACTAGCGGGGAACTACAATGAGCAGTTCTTC. Translating gives CASSLEGLAGNYNEQFF. The variable domain in full, with the rest retrieved from reference TRBV13 and TRBJ2-1, is AAGVIQSPRHLIKEKRETATLKCYPIPRHDTVYWYQQGPGQDPQFLISFYEKMQSDKGSIPDRFSAQQFSDYHSELNMSSLELGDSALYFCASSLEGLAGNYNEQFFGPGTRLTVL.

This clone appeared a single time. The rearrangement uses TRBV19 and TRBJ1-2, with 7 positions matching TRBD1. The CDR3 has 17 amino acids. Germline CDR1 LNHDA, CDR2 SQIVND (reference sequence). V lost 4 bases and J lost 2; bases outside the gene matches: 13. DNA for the CDR3: TGTGCCAGTAGTAGACGACAGGGCCGGTTAATAAACTATGGCTACACCTTC. Translating it yields CASSRRQGRLINYGYTF.

CDR3 coding DNA: TGTGCCAGCAGGGTCGGGACAGCAAGAAACTATGGCTACACCTTC. Residues: CASRVGTARNYGYTF. The chain uses TRBV21-1 and TRBJ1-2; the table's D call of TRBD1 was not tested on the DNA. TRBV21-1 is an annotated pseudogene. The CDR3 length is 15 residues.

The chain has TRBV3-1 (or the pseudogene TRBV3-2) and TRBJ2-7, with D perhaps TRBD2 (6 bases). The CDR3 length is 14 residues. CDR1 and CDR2 (germline): LGHDT, YNNKEL (reference sequence). Trimming shortened V by 6 bases and J by 5 bases, and 17 bases separated the two germline ends. In DNA, the CDR3 is TGTGCCAGCAGTCCACCTGCGGGGAGGCACGAGCAGTACTTC. Translated: CASSPPAGRHEQYF.

The chain carries TRBV28 and TRBJ2-5; tentative D call: TRBD1 (6 bases). CDR1 is MDHEN, CDR2 SYDVKM, per germline. This CDR3 region has 13 residues. Trimming shortened V by 5 bases and J by 4 bases, and 11 bases separated the two germline ends. The CDR3, as DNA: TGTGCCAGCAGTCTGGGGGCGCCAGAGACCCAGTACTTC. This encodes CASSLGAPETQYF.

V usage is TRBV19 and J usage is TRBJ2-1; D is perhaps TRBD2 (6 bases). With 6 bases removed from V and 4 bases from J, the gap between germline ends came to 16 bases. Germline lookup yields CDR1 LNHDA and CDR2 SQIVND (reference sequence). The CDR3 runs 15 residues. In nucleotides, the CDR3 is TGTGCCAGTAGGATACGAGGAGGGGCGTACAATGAGCAGTTCTTC. This encodes CASRIRGGAYNEQFF.

The V gene is TRBV28, the J gene TRBJ1-1; weak D call: TRBD1 (5 bases). CDR1 and CDR2 from the germline V gene are MDHEN and SYDVKM. The CDR3 spans 15 residues. V was pared by 7 bases and J by 2 bases, with 17 bases between. This CDR3 is CASTHRGEYNTEAFF. In nucleotides, the CDR3 is TGTGCCAGCACCCATCGGGGGGAGTACAACACTGAAGCTTTCTTT.

The chain has TRBV27 and TRBJ1-2; 8 nucleotides align to TRBD1. This CDR3 spans 16 amino acids. Germline V gene sequence: CDR1 MNHEY, CDR2 SMNVEV (reference sequence). After removal of 5 bases from V and 6 bases from J, the junction contained 14 bases not matched to a gene. CDR3 DNA sequence: TGTGCCAGCAGTCCCTCGCCCGGACAGGGAGGCAATGGCTACACCTTC. Amino acid sequence: CASSPSPGQGGNGYTF.

This clone showed up just a few times. V and J are TRBV3-1 (or the pseudogene TRBV3-2) and TRBJ1-3, with a weak D call TRBD1 (6 bases). Germline CDR1 and CDR2: LGHDT and YNNKEL (reference sequence). This CDR3 spans 15 amino acids. V was trimmed by 5 bases and J by 2 bases, leaving 13 bases between them. The CDR3: CASSSSHRAGNTIYF. The CDR3 nucleotides read TGTGCCAGCAGCTCTAGCCACAGGGCTGGAAACACCATATATTTT.

This chain connects TRBV5-4 to TRBJ2-3; 9 bases are shared with TRBD2. Germline V gene lookup returns CDR1 SGHNT and CDR2 YYREEE (reference sequence). The length of the CDR3 is 16 residues. V lost 1 base, J lost 2 bases, and 5 bases stayed unmatched. In DNA form, the CDR3 reads TGTGCCAGCAGCTTGTTTGTAGCGGGAGCCACAGATACGCAGTATTTT. As protein: CASSLFVAGATDTQYF.

V gene TRBV6-5 combines with J gene TRBJ2-7; D not certain. CDR1 MNHEY and CDR2 SVGAGI come from the germline V gene. V shed 6 bases and J shed 2 bases, with 14 bases lying between them. This CDR3 is built from 14 residues. The CDR3 spells CASSSVIVPYEQYF. The CDR3 nucleotides are TGTGCCAGCAGCAGCGTTATCGTTCCCTACGAGCAGTACTTC.

The V gene is TRBV9, the J gene TRBJ2-3; TRBD2 aligns across 14 bases. The J segment lost 6 bases and the V segment lost 2 bases, leaving 11 bases of the junction unmatched. The CDR3 is 18 amino acids. Germline CDR1 and CDR2: SGDLS and YYNGEE. DNA of the CDR3: TGTGCCAGCAGCGTCCTTTCCGGGACTAGCGGGAGCGGGGATACGCAGTATTTT. Translation: CASSVLSGTSGSGDTQYF.

The V call is TRBV2, the J call TRBJ1-3; D is possibly TRBD1 (6 bases). V was cut by 10 bases and J by 1 base, with 14 bases left in between. Germline-derived CDR1 and CDR2 are SNHLY and FYNNEI. The CDR3 has 14 amino acids. The CDR3 reads CATTDRRSGNTIYF. CDR3 sequence (DNA): TGTGCCACCACCGACAGGAGGTCTGGAAACACCATATATTTT. Together with reference TRBV2 and TRBJ1-3, the CDR3 gives the full variable domain: EPEVTQTPSHQVTQMGQEVILRCVPISNHLYFYWYRQILGQKVEFLVSFYNNEISEKSEIFDDQFSVERPDGSNFTLKIRSTKLEDSAMYFCATTDRRSGNTIYFGEGSWLTVV.

The genes are TRBV3-1 (or the pseudogene TRBV3-2) and TRBJ2-3; 14 positions match TRBD2. The CDR3 is 17 residues long. The J segment lost 5 bases and the V segment lost 1 base, leaving 5 bases of the junction unmatched. CDR1 and CDR2 from the germline V gene are LGHDT and YNNKEL (reference sequence). The CDR3 DNA is TGTGCCAGCAGCCAAGGACTAGCGGGAGGGCCGGGAGATACGCAGTATTTT. It codes for CASSQGLAGGPGDTQYF.

The rearrangement links TRBV7-2 to TRBJ2-3, with TRBD1 matching over 7 bases. Germline CDR1 SGHTA, CDR2 FQGNSA. The V gene end was trimmed by 5 bases and the J gene end by 1 base; junction bases not matched to a gene: 9. The CDR3 spans 16 residues. The CDR3, as DNA: TGTGCCAGCAGCCTCACCCGGGACAGTGGCACAGATACGCAGTATTTT. Its protein is CASSLTRDSGTDTQYF.

V is TRBV5-1 and J is TRBJ1-1, with D hard to call. Looked up from germline, CDR1 is SGHRS and CDR2 is YFSETQ. This CDR3 comprises 15 residues. V dropped 1 base and J dropped 1 base, with 11 bases sitting between them. The CDR3 DNA sequence: TGCGCCAGCAGCTTGCGCCGTGAGTGGAACACTGAAGCTTTCTTT. Translating gives CASSLRREWNTEAFF.